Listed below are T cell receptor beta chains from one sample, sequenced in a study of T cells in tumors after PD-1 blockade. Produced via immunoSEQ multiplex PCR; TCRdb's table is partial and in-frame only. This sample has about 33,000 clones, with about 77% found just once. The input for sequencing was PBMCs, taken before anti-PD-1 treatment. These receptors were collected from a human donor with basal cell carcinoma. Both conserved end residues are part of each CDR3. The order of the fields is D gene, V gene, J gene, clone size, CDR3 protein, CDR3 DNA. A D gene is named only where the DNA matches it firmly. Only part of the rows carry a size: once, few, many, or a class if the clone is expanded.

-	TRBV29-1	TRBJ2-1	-	CSVAGSYNEQFF	TGCAGCGTTGCGGGGTCCTACAATGAGCAGTTCTTC
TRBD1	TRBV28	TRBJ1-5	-	CASSSTTGINQPQHF	TGTGCCAGCAGTTCTACGACAGGGATCAATCAGCCCCAGCATTTT
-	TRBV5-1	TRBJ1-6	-	CASSLAGTNSPLHF	TGCGCCAGCAGCTTGGCTGGCACTAATTCACCCCTCCACTTT
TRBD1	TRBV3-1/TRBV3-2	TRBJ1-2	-	CASRKRGPDYGYTF	TGTGCCAGCAGGAAGAGGGGGCCGGACTATGGCTACACCTTC
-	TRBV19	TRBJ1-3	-	CASNPGGYTGNTIYF	TGTGCCAGTAACCCCGGGGGGTACACTGGAAACACCATATATTTT
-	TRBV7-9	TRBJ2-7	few	CASTLGNSYEQYF	TGTGCCAGCACCTTAGGTAACTCCTACGAGCAGTACTTC
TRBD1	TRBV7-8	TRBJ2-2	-	CASSLDRDRELFF	TGTGCCAGCAGCCTCGACAGGGACCGGGAGCTGTTTTTT
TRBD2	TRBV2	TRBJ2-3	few	CASSRGGDTQYF	TGTGCCAGCAGTCGGGGGGGAGATACGCAGTATTTT
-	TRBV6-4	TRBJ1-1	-	CASRREAGTEAFF	TGTGCCAGCAGGCGGGAGGCAGGGACTGAAGCTTTCTTT
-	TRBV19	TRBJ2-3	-	CASSLWDSPDTQYF	TGTGCCAGTAGTCTCTGGGACTCCCCAGATACGCAGTATTTT
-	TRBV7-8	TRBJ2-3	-	CASSFGMVGGSDTQYF	TGTGCCAGCAGCTTTGGTATGGTTGGCGGGTCAGATACGCAGTATTTT
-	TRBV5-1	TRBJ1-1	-	CASSPVPVAGNTEAFF	TGCGCCAGCAGCCCAGTCCCCGTGGCAGGGAACACTGAAGCTTTCTTT
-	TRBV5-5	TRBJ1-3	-	CASSHPGAQNTIYF	TGTGCCAGCAGTCACCCGGGGGCTCAGAACACCATATATTTT
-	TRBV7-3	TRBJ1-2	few	CASSPGMANYGYTF	TGTGCCAGCAGCCCCGGGATGGCTAACTATGGCTACACCTTC
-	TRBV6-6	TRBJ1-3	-	CASTSPTRSGNTIYF	TGTGCCAGCACTTCCCCCACCCGCTCTGGAAACACCATATATTTT
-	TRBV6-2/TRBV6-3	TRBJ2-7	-	CASSLETYEQYF	TGTGCCAGCAGTCTGGAGACCTACGAGCAGTACTTC
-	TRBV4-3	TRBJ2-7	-	CASSQAPGASYEQYF	TGCGCCAGCAGCCAAGCTCCGGGAGCCTCCTACGAGCAGTACTTC
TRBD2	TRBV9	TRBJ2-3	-	CASSVVSGSTDTQYF	TGTGCCAGCAGCGTAGTTAGCGGGAGCACAGATACGCAGTATTTT
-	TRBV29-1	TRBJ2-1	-	CSVSGVGYNEQFF	TGCAGCGTCTCGGGAGTGGGCTACAATGAGCAGTTCTTC
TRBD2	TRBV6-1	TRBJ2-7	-	CASSEAGTRGAEQYF	TGTGCCAGCAGTGAAGCCGGGACTAGGGGCGCCGAGCAGTACTTC
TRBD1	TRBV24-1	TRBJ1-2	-	CATSDPGTGARGYTF	TGTGCCACCAGTGACCCCGGGACAGGGGCTCGGGGCTACACCTTC